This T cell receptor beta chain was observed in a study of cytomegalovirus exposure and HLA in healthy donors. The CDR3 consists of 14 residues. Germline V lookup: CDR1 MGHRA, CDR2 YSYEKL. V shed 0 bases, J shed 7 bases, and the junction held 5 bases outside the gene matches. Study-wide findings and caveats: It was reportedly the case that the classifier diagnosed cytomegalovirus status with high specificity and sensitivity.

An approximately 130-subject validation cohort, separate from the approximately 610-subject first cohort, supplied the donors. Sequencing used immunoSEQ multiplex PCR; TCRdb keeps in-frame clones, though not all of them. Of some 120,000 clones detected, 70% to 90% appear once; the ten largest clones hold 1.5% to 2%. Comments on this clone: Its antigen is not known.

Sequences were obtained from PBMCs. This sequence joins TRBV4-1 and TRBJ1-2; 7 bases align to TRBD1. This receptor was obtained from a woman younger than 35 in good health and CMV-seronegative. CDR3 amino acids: CASSQERGPSGYTF. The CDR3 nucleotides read TGCGCCAGCAGCCAAGAAAGGGGGCCGAGTGGCTACACCTTC.